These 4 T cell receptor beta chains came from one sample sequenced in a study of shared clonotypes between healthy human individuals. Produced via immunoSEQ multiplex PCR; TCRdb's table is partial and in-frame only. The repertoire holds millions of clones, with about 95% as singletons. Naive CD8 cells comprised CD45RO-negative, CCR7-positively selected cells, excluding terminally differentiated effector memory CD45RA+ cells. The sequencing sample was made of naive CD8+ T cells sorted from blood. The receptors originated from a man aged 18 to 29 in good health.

CDR3 residues: CASRETGPPYEQYF. The CDR3 DNA sequence: TGTGCCAGCAGGGAGACAGGGCCTCCCTACGAGCAGTACTTC. The V call is TRBV21-1, the J call TRBJ2-5; the table's TRBD1 call for D was not verified on the DNA. The DNA end favors TRBJ2-7, so the J call may be wrong. TRBV21-1 is a documented pseudogene. The CDR3 is made up of 14 amino acids.

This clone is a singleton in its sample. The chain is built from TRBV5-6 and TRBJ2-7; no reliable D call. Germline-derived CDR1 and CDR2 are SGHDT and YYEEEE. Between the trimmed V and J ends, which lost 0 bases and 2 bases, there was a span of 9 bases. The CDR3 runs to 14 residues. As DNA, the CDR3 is TGTGCCAGCAGCTTGGGAGACACTCCCTACGAGCAGTACTTC. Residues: CASSLGDTPYEQYF.

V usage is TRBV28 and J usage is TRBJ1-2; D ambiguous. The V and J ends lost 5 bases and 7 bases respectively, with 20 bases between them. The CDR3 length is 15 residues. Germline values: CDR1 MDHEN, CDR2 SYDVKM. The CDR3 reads CASSPPGRAEAGYTF. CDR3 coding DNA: TGTGCCAGCAGTCCGCCCGGGAGGGCGGAGGCTGGCTACACCTTC.

CDR3 residues: CASSLSSPYEQYF. The CDR3 DNA follows: TGTGCCAGCAGCTTATCGAGCCCCTACGAGCAGTACTTC. The V call is TRBV11-2, the J call TRBJ2-7; no definite D call. Trimming took off 2 bases at V and 2 bases at J, with 7 bases between the two ends. The germline V gene encodes CDR1 SGHAT and CDR2 FQNNGV. There are 13 residues in the CDR3.